This paragraph covers one T cell receptor beta chain sequence. Which antigen it targets is not known. No much larger clone exists at a distance of one base, and base qualities are not known. A patient counted as having stable Graves' hyperthyroidism if no progression to ophthalmopathy occurred over 18 months of follow-up. The hyperthyroidism patients were between 18 and 65 years old and newly diagnosed, with a disease duration of less than 2 months. Exclusion was applied to patients with uncontrolled infections, other autoimmune diseases, pregnancy or lactation. Diagnoses relied on clinical symptoms, serum thyroxine and TRAb, thyroid ultrasound and orbital computed tomography. Ficoll-Paque density gradient centrifugation was used to isolate PBMCs from about 10 ml of fresh peripheral blood. Total RNA was extracted with Trizol reagent, and quality was checked on an Agilent 2100 Bioanalyzer. The sample originates from a study of T cells in Graves' hyperthyroidism and ophthalmopathy (dated by TCRdb to about 2019). Broadly, across the study: Peripheral blood samples were taken at the time of initial diagnosis, prior to any treatment. In several Graves' hyperthyroidism patients, the study also compared T-cell repertoires from thyroid tissue with T-cell repertoires from blood. TCR V-J signatures able to tell the groups apart were searched for in a discovery cohort of 100 patients, of whom 43 had Graves' ophthalmopathy and about 60 had stable Graves' hyperthyroidism. Whether ophthalmopathy could be predicted prospectively was tested in an independent validation cohort made up of 18 to 20 hyperthyroidism patients plus 17 patients who later progressed to ophthalmopathy. The roughly 99 discovery patients were divided at random into training and test sets in a 7:3 ratio. Once sampling was done, hyperthyroidism patients were given methimazole at a starting dose of 30 mg daily, whereas ophthalmopathy patients were given high-dose intravenous methylprednisolone. The paper reports TCR Vbeta CDR3 sequencing of roughly 140 peripheral blood samples: 43 ophthalmopathy, some 80 hyperthyroidism and around 17 progressor patients. Overall results and qualifications from the work: In validation, progression to ophthalmopathy was predicted by the model with 55% to 71% sensitivity and 72.22% specificity, a median of around 6.5 months before onset. Most expanded thyroid clonotypes (frequency above 0.001) were also detected in blood, suggesting blood repertoires may reflect thyroid immune responses. Sample size was not statistically predetermined, and investigators were not blinded to group allocation. Ophthalmopathy was separated from stable hyperthyroidism by a 13 V-J signature model, with about 86% sensitivity and approximately 84% specificity obtained in cross-validation and 80%/75% obtained in testing.

TCR beta CDR3 regions were amplified from RNA transcripts. A first-round RT-PCR of the TCR CDR3 used the HTBI primer set with the Qiagen OneStep RT-PCR kit. Libraries were constructed in a second round of multiplex PCR, after which size selection and purification were performed. Sequencing of the libraries was done on an Illumina HiSeq2000 using paired-end 100 bp reads. As for how the authors treated the data: SOAPnuke was used to process the raw data, with reads discarded if the reads contained adapters or uncalled bases, had a mean Phred below 15, or lacked an exact constant-primer or identifier match. COPE v1.2.5 was used to merge the high-quality paired reads, and each unique nucleotide sequence was defined as a clonotype. MiTCR v1.1 was used to align clonotypes to the IMGT TRBV, TRBD and TRBJ reference segments. Analysis was restricted to V-J combinations with a frequency above 0.0001, which covered 99.2% of repertoires. The TCS score was defined as the ratio of F50 (clonal expansion) to E x V (chaos), calculated using BLOSUM62-based TCRdist between CDR3 peptides within each V-J. Welch's t-statistics and random forest reduced 514 V-J features to roughly 13, which were used in a naive Bayes classifier (R e1071). TCRdb reran the public reads through fastp at Q25 and MiXCR, keeping productive beta chains. One record per CDR3 amino acid sequence lists the most common genes and DNA. The V and J calls and clone size come from TCRdb's table, not from the authors' own analysis. The sample has about 350,000 distinct CDR3 sequences on record, approximately 13% of them singletons. The top ten hold 20% to 25% of the sample.

Measured from the cysteine to the phenylalanine, the CDR3 is 14 residues long. This entry keeps only the CDR3 DNA: 42 bases, framed from base 1. The germline ends are 17 bases apart after V is trimmed by 8 bases and J by 4 bases. Source material: blood. Rearrangement joined TRBV12-3 or TRBV12-4 to TRBJ1-1, with an unclear D gene assignment. This TCR derives from a woman in her 30s with Graves' hyperthyroidism. The base sequence is TGTGCCAGCCAACGGGGAGGGATGGGCACTGAAGCTTTCTTT. The resulting protein is CASQRGGMGTEAFF.